This T cell receptor beta chain was sequenced in a study of shared clonotypes between healthy human individuals. Study context: CD8 memory received one plate per donor, CD8 naive two, CD4 memory three and CD4 naive three. Overall study findings and caveats: Among four donors, approximately 5% of naive CD4 clonotypes were found in common.

A remark on this clone: The target antigen is unknown.

Profiled with immunoSEQ multiplex PCR; TCRdb holds only in-frame clones, not every one. Here the sample spans approximately 2.1 million clones, approximately 95% being singletons. Trimming shortened V by 9 bases and J by 4 bases, and 19 bases separated the two germline ends. The V gene's germline CDR1 is MNHEY and CDR2 SVGAGI. CDR3 size: 15 residues. A split of CD4+ cells into CD45RA+ naive and CD45RA-negative memory subsets was performed. The sample was naive CD4+ T cells from PBMCs. Subset here: CD45RA+ positively selected. This chain links TRBV6-5 with TRBJ2-1; maybe TRBD1 (5 bases). This receptor was taken from a man younger than 35 in good health. Some clones in this sample may be carry-over from other donors' samples. CDR3 nucleotide sequence: TGTGCCAGTGGAGACAGCCCCCCTCCATACAATGAGCAGTTCTTC. It encodes CASGDSPPPYNEQFF.